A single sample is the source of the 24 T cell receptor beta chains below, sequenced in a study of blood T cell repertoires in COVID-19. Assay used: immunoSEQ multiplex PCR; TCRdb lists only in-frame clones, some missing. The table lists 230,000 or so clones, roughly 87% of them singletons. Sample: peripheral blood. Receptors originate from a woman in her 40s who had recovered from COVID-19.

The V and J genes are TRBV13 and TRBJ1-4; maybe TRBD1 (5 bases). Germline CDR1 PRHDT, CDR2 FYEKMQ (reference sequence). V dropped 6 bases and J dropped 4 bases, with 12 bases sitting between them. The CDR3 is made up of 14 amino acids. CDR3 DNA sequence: TGTGCCAGCAGGACGACAGAAAATAATGAAAAACTGTTTTTT. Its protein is CASRTTENNEKLFF.

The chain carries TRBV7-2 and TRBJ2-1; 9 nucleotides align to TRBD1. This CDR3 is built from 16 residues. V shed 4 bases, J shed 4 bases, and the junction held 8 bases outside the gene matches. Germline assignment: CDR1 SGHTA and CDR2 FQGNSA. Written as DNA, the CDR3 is TGTGCCAGCAGCTCCCCCGGGACAGGGTCGTACAATGAGCAGTTCTTC. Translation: CASSSPGTGSYNEQFF.

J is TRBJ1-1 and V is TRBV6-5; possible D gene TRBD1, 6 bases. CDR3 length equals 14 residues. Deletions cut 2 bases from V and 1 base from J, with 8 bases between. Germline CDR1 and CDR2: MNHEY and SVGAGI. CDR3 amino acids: CASSYLQGNTEAFF. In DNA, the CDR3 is TGTGCCAGCAGTTACCTACAGGGGAACACTGAAGCTTTCTTT.

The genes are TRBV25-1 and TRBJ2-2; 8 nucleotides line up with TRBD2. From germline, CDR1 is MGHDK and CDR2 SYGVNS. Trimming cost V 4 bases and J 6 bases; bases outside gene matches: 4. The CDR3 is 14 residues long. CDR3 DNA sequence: TGTGCCAGCAGTGCGGGAGGGGGATCCGGGGAGCTGTTTTTT. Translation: CASSAGGGSGELFF.

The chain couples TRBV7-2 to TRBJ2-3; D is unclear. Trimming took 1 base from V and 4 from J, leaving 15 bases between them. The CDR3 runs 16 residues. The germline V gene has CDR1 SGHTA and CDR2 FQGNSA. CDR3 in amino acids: CASSLGYYTPPDTQYF. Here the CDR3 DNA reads TGTGCCAGCAGCTTAGGCTACTACACCCCTCCAGATACGCAGTATTTT. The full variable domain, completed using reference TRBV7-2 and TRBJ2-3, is GAGVSQSPSNKVTEKGKDVELRCDPISGHTALYWYRQSLGQGLEFLIYFQGNSAPDKSGLPSDRFSAERTGGSVSTLTIQRTQQEDSAVYLCASSLGYYTPPDTQYFGPGTRLTVL.

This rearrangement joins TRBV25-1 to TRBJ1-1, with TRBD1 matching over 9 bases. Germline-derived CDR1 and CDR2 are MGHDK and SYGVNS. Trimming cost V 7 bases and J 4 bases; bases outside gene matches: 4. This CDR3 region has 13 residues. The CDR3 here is CASKGQGSTEAFF. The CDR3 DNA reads TGTGCCAGCAAGGGACAGGGTTCCACTGAAGCTTTCTTT.

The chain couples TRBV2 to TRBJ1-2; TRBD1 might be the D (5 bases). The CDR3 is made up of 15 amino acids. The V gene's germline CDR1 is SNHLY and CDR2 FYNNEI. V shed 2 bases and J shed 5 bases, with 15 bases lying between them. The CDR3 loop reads CASSESRGTGYGYTF. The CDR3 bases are TGTGCCAGCAGTGAATCCCGCGGGACGGGGTATGGCTACACCTTC.

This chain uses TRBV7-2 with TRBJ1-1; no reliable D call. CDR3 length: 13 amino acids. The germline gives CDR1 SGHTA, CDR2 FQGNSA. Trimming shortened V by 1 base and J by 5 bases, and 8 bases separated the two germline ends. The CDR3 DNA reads TGTGCCAGCAGCTTAGTTTTCTCGACTGAAGCTTTCTTT. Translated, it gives CASSLVFSTEAFF.

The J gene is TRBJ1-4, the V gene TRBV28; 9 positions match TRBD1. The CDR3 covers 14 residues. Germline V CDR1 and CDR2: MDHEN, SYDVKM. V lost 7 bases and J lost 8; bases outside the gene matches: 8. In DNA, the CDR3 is TGTGCCAGCACCCGGACAGGGGACGCGGAAAAACTGTTTTTT. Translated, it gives CASTRTGDAEKLFF.

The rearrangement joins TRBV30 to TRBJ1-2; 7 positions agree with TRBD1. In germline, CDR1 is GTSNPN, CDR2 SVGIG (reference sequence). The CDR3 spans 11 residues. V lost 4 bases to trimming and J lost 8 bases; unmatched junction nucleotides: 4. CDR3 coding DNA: TGTGCCTGGAACCGAGGGGGCGGCTACACCTTC. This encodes CAWNRGGGYTF.

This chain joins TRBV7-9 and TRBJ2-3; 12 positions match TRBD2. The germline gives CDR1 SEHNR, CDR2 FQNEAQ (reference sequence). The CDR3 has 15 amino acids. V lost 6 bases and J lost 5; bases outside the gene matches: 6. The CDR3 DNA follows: TGTGCCAGCAGTTTTCTAGCGGGGGGGGAAGATACGCAGTATTTT. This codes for CASSFLAGGEDTQYF.

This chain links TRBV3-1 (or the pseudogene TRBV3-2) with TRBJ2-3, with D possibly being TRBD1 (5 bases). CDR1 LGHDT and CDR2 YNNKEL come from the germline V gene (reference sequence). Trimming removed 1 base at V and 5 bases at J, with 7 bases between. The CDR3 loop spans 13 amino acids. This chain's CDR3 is CASSQAGQDTQYF. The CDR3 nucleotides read TGTGCCAGCAGCCAAGCAGGGCAAGATACGCAGTATTTT.

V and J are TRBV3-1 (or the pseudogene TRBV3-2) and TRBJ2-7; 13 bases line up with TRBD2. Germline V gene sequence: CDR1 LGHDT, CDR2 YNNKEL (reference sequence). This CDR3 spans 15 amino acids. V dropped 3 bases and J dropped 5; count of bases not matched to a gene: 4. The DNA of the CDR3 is TGTGCCAGCAGCCAGGGACTAGCGGGACCTCACGAGCAGTACGTC. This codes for CASSQGLAGPHEQYV.

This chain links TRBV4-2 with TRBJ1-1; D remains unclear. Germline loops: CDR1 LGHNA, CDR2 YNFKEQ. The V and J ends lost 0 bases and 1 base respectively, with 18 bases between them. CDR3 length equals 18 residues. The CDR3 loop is CASSQDNTVPPGNTEAFF. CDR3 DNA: TGTGCCAGCAGCCAAGATAATACGGTCCCCCCAGGGAACACTGAAGCTTTCTTT.

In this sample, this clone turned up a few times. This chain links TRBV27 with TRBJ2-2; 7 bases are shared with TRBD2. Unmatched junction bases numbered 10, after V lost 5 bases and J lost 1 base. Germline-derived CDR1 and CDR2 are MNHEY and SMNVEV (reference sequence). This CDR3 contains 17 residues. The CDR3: CASSQHAAGVNTGELFF. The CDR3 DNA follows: TGTGCCAGCAGTCAACATGCCGCGGGAGTGAACACCGGGGAGCTGTTTTTT.

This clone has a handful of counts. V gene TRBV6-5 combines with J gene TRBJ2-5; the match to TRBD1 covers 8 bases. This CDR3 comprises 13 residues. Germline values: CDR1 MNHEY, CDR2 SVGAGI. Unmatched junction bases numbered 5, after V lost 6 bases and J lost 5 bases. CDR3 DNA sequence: TGTGCCAGCAGAACAGGGGGAGTTGAGACCCAGTACTTC. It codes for CASRTGGVETQYF.

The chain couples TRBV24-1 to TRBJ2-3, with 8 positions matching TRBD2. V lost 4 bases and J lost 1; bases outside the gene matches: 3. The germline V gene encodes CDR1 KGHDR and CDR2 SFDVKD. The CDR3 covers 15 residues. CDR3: CATSETSGGTDTQYF. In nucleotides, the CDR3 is TGTGCCACCAGTGAAACTAGCGGCGGCACAGATACGCAGTATTTT.

The CDR3 DNA is TGTGCCAGCAGTTACCCGGAGTACTATGGCTACACCTTC. It encodes CASSYPEYYGYTF. The gene calls are TRBV6-2 or TRBV6-3 and TRBJ1-2; D gene ambiguous. Trimming cost V 2 bases and J 3 bases, with 7 bases left between them. The length of the CDR3 is 13 residues. Germline loops: CDR1 MNHEY, CDR2 SVGEGT.

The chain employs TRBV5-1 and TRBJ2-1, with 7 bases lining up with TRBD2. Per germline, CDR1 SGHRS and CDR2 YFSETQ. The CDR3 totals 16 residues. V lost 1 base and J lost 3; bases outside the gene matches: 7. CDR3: CASSLNPSGGYNEQFF. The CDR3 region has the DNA TGCGCCAGCAGCTTGAATCCTAGCGGAGGCTACAATGAGCAGTTCTTC.

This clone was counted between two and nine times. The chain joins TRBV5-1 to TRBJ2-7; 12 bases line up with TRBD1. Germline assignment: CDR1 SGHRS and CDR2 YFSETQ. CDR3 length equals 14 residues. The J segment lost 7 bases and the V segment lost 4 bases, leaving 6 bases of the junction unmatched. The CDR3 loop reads CASSRGQGAGEQYF. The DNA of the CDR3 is TGCGCCAGCAGCAGGGGACAGGGGGCAGGTGAGCAGTACTTC.

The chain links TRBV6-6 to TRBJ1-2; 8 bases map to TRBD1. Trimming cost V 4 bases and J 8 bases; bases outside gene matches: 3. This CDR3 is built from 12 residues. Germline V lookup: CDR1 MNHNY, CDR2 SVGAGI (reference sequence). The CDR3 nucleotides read TGTGCCAGCAGTTTGGACAGGGAGGGCTACACCTTC. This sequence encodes CASSLDREGYTF.

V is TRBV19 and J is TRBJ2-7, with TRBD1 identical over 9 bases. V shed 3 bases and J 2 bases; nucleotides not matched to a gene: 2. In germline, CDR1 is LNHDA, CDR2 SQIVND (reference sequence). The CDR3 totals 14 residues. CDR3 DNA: TGTGCCAGTAGTATTGGGACAGGGCCCTACGAGCAGTACTTC. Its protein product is CASSIGTGPYEQYF. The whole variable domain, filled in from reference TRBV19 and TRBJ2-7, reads DGGITQSPKYLFRKEGQNVTLSCEQNLNHDAMYWYRQDPGQGLRLIYYSQIVNDFQKGDIAEGYSVSREKKESFPLTVTSAQKNPTAFYLCASSIGTGPYEQYFGPGTRLTVT.

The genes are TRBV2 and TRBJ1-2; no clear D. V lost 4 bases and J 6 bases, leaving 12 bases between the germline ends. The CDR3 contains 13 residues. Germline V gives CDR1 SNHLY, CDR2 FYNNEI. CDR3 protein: CASSVLPEDGYTF. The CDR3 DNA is TGTGCCAGCAGTGTACTGCCGGAGGATGGCTACACCTTC.

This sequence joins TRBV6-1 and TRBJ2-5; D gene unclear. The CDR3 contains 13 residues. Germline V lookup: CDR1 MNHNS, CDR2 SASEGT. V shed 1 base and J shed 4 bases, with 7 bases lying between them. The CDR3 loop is CASSEVRGETQYF. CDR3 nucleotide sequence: TGTGCCAGCAGTGAAGTGAGAGGAGAGACCCAGTACTTC.